The present T cell receptor (beta chain) was sequenced within a study of blood T cell repertoires in COVID-19. Repertoires were generated with immunoSEQ multiplex PCR, while TCRdb's copy carries only in-frame clones and drops some. The sample lists more than 200,000 clones; roughly 84% were seen once. Clinical history as reported by participants underpinned cohort assignment. V lost 0 bases and J lost 0, with 6 bases in between. This CDR3 region has 14 residues. CDR1 and CDR2 from the germline V gene are SGDLS and YYNGEE. The chain couples TRBV9 to TRBJ1-2; D might be TRBD1 (5 bases). Sequences were obtained from PBMCs or T cells enriched from blood (not recorded which). The sequence was collected from a man aged 30-40 years in a cohort exposed to, infected with or recovered from COVID-19 (not recorded which). CDR3 region: CASSVGTTNYGYTF. The CDR3 DNA reads TGTGCCAGCAGCGTAGGGACAACTAACTATGGCTACACCTTC.